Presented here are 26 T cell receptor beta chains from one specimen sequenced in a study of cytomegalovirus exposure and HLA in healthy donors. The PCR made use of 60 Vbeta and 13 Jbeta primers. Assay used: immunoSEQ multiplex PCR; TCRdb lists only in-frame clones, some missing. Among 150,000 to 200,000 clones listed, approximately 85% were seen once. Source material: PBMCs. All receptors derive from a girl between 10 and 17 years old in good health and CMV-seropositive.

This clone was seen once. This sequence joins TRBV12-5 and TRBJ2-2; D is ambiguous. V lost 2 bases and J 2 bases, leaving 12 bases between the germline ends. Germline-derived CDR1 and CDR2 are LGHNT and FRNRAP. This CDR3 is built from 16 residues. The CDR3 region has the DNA TGTGCTAGTGGTTTGTACCGGGTCTTCAACACCGGGGAGCTGTTTTTT. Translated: CASGLYRVFNTGELFF.

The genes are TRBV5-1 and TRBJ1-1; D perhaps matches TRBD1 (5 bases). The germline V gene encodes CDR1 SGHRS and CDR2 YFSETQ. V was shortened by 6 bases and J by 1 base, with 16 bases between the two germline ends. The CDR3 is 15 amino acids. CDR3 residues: CASKRRGGENTEAFF. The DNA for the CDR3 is TGCGCCAGCAAAAGGAGAGGAGGGGAGAACACTGAAGCTTTCTTT. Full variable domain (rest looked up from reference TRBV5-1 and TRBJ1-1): KAGVTQTPRYLIKTRGQQVTLSCSPISGHRSVSWYQQTPGQGLQFLFEYFSETQRNKGNFPGRFSGRQFSNSRSEMNVSTLELGDSALYLCASKRRGGENTEAFFGQGTRLTVV.

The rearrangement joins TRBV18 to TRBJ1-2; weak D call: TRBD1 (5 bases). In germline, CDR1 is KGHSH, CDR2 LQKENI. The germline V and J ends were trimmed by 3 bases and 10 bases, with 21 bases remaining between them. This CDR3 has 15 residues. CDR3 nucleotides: TGTGCCAGCTCACCTGGACACCTCTCGTTTCTCGACTACACCTTC. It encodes CASSPGHLSFLDYTF.

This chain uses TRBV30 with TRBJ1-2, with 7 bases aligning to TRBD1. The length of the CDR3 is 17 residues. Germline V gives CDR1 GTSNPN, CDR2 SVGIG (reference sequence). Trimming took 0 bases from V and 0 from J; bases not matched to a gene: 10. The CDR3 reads CAWSVINRGLSNYGYTF. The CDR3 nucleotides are TGTGCCTGGAGTGTAATAAACAGGGGACTCTCTAACTATGGCTACACCTTC.

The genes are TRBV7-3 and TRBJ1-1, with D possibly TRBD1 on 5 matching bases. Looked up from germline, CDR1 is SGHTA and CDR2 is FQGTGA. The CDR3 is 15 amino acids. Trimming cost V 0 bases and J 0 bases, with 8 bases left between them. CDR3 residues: CASSLTPGMNTEAFF. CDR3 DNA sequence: TGTGCCAGCAGCTTAACGCCAGGGATGAACACTGAAGCTTTCTTT. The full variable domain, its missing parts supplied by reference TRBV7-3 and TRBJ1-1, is GAGVSQTPSNKVTEKGKYVELRCDPISGHTALYWYRQSLGQGPEFLIYFQGTGAADDSGLPNDRFFAVRPEGSVSTLKIQRTERGDSAVYLCASSLTPGMNTEAFFGQGTRLTVV.

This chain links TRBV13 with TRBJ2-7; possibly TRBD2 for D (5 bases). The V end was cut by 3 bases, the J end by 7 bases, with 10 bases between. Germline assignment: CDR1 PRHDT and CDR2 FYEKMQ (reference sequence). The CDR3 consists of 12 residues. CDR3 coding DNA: TGTGCCAGCAGCTTGTTCCGGGGTGAGCAGTACTTC. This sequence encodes CASSLFRGEQYF. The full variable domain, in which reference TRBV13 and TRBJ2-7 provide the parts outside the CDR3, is AAGVIQSPRHLIKEKRETATLKCYPIPRHDTVYWYQQGPGQDPQFLISFYEKMQSDKGSIPDRFSAQQFSDYHSELNMSSLELGDSALYFCASSLFRGEQYFGPGTRLTVT.

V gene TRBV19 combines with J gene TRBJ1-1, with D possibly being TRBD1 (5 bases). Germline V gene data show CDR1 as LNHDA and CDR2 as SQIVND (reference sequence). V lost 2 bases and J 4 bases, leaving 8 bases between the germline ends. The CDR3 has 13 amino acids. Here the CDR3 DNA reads TGTGCCAGTAGTATACAGGGTTCCACTGAAGCTTTCTTT. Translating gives CASSIQGSTEAFF.

CDR3 nucleotides: TGTGCCAGCGGGGAGACCGCCCTTGAGGAAAAACTGTTTTTT. Its translation: CASGETALEEKLFF. The chain has TRBV6-4 and TRBJ1-4; D gene unclear. CDR1 is MRHNA and CDR2 is SNTAGT in the germline V gene. The germline V and J ends were trimmed by 8 bases and 8 bases, with 18 bases remaining between them. The CDR3 totals 14 residues.

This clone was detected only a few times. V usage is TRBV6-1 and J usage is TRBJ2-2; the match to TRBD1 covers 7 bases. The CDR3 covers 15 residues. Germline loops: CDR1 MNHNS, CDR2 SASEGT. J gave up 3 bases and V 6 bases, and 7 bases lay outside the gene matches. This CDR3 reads CASSVGQAYTGELFF. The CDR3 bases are TGTGCCAGCAGCGTTGGACAGGCTTACACCGGGGAGCTGTTTTTT.

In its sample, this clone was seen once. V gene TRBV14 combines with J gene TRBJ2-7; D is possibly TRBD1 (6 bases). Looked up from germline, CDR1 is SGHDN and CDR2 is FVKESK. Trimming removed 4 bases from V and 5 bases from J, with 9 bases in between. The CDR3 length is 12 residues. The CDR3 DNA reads TGTGCCAGCAGCCCCCACAGGGACGAGCAGTACTTC. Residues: CASSPHRDEQYF.

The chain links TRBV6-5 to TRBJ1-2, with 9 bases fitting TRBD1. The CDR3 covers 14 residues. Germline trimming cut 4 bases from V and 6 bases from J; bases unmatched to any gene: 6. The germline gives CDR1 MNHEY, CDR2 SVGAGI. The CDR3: CASSFGTGPNGYTF. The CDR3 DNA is TGTGCCAGCAGTTTTGGGACAGGGCCTAATGGCTACACCTTC.

The CDR3 loop reads CASSQEPRTGQNYGYTF. In DNA form, the CDR3 reads TGCGCCAGCAGCCAGGAGCCTAGGACAGGGCAAAACTATGGCTACACCTTC. The chain carries TRBV4-1 and TRBJ1-2; 8 nucleotides align to TRBD1. CDR1 MGHRA and CDR2 YSYEKL come from the germline V gene. CDR3 length equals 17 residues. V gave up 3 bases and J gave up 2 bases; unmatched junction bases: 11.

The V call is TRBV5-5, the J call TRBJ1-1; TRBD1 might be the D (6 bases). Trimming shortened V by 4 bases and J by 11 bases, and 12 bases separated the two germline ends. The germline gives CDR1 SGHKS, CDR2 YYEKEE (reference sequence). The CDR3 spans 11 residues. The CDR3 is CASSQGGRAFF. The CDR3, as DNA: TGTGCCAGCAGCCAAGGGGGACGGGCTTTCTTT.

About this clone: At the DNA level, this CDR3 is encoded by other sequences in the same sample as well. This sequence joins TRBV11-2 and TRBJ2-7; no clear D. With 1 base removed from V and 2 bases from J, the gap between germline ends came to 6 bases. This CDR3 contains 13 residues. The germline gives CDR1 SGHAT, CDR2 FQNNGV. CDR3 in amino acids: CASSLGLAYEQYF. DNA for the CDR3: TGTGCCAGCAGCTTAGGGCTAGCCTACGAGCAGTACTTC.

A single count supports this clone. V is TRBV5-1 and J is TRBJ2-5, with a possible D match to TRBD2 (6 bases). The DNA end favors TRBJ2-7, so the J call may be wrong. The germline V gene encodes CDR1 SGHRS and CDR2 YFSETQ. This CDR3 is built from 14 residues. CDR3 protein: CASSAGTGTYEQYF. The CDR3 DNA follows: TGCGCCAGCAGCGCCGGGACTGGCACCTACGAGCAGTACTTC.

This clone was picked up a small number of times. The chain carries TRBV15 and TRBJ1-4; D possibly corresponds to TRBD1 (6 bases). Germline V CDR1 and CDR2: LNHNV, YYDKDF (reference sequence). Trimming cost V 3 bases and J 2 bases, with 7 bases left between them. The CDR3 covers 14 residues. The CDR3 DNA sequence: TGTGCCACCAGCAGGGGGGCTACTAATGAAAAACTGTTTTTT. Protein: CATSRGATNEKLFF.

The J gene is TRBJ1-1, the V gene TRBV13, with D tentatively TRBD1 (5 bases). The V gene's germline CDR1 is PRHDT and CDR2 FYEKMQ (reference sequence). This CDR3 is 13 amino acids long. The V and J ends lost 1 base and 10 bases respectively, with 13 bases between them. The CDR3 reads CASSLVLGRGAFF. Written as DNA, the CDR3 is TGTGCCAGCAGCTTAGTGTTGGGGCGGGGAGCTTTCTTT.

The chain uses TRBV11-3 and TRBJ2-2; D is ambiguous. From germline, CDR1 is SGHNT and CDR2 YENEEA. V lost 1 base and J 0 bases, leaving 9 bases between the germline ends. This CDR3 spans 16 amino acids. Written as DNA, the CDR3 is TGTGCCAGCAGCTTAGTGGTAGCCTCGAACACCGGGGAGCTGTTTTTT. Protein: CASSLVVASNTGELFF. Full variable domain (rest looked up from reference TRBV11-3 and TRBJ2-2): EAGVVQSPRYKIIEKKQPVAFWCNPISGHNTLYWYLQNLGQGPELLIRYENEEAVDDSQLPKDRFSAERLKGVDSTLKIQPAELGDSAVYLCASSLVVASNTGELFFGEGSRLTVL.

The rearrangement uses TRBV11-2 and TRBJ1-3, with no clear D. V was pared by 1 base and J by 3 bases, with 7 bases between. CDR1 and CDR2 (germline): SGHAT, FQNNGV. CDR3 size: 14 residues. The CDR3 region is CASSLAGIGNTIYF. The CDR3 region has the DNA TGTGCCAGCAGCTTAGCGGGGATTGGAAACACCATATATTTT.

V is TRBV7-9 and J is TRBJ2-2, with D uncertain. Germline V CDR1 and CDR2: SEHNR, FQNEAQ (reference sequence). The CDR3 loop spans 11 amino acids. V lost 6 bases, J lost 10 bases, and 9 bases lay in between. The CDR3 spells CASSPGQELFF. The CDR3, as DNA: TGTGCCAGCAGTCCCGGTCAGGAGCTGTTTTTT.

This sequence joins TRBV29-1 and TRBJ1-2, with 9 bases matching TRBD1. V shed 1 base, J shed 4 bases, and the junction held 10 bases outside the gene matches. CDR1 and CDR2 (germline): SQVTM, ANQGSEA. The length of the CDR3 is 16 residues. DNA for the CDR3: TGCAGCGTTGAAGGTATGGACAGGGGTTCGAGCTATGGCTACACCTTC. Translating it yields CSVEGMDRGSSYGYTF.

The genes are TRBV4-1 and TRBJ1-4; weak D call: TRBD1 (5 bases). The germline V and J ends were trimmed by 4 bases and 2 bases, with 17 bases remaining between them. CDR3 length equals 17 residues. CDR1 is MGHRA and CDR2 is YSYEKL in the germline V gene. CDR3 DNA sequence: TGCGCCAGCAGCCTCCAAGGGGTGATGATCACTAATGAAAAACTGTTTTTT. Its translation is CASSLQGVMITNEKLFF.

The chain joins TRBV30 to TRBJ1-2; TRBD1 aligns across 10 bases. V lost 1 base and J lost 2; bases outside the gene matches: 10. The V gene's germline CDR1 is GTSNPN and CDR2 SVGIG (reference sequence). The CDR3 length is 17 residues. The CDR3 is CAWSGRDRGFRNYGYTF. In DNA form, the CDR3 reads TGTGCCTGGAGTGGGCGGGACAGGGGCTTCCGAAACTATGGCTACACCTTC.

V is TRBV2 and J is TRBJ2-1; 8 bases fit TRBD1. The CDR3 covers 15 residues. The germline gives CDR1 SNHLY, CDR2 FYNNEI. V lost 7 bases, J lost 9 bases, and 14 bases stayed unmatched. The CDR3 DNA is TGTGCCAGCATTAGAGACGGACAGGGTATCGGTGAGCAGTTCTTC. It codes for CASIRDGQGIGEQFF.

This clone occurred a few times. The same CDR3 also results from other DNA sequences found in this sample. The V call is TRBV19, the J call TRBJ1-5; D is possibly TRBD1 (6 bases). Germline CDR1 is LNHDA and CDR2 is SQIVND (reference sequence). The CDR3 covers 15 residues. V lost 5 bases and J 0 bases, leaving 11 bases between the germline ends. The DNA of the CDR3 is TGTGCCAGTAGTCCCAGGGGTTATAGCAATCAGCCCCAGCATTTT. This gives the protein CASSPRGYSNQPQHF.

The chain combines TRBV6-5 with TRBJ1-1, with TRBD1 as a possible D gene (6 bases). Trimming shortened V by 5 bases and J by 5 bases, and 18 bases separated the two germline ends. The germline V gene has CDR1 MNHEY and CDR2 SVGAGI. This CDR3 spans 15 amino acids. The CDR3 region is CASSADRRDGTEAFF. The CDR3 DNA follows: TGTGCCAGCAGTGCCGACAGGAGAGATGGGACTGAAGCTTTCTTT.